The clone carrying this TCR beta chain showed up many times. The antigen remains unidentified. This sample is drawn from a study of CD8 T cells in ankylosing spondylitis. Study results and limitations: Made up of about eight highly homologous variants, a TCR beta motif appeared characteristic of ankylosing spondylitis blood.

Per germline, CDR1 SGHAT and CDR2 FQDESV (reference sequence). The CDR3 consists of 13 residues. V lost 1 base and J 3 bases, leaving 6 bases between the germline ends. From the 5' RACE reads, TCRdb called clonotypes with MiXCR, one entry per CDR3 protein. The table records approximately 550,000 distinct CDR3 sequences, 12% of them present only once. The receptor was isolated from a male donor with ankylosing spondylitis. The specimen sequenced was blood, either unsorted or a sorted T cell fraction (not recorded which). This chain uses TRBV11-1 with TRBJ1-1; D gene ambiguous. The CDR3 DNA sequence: TGTGCCAGCAGCTTAGGCCGGGACACTGAAGCTTTCTTT. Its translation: CASSLGRDTEAFF.